The rows below give T cell receptor beta chains drawn from one sample of a study of CXCR3-negative and CXCR3-positive naive CD8 T cells. For each CDR3 protein, TCRdb gives one entry from its re-call of the 5' RACE reads, without DNA. This sample's table reports 150,000 to 160,000 distinct CDR3 sequences. The sequencing sample was made of naive CXCR3+ CD8+ T cells from blood. The source is a human donor in good health. Some clones in this sample may be carry-over from other donors' samples. Both conserved end residues are part of each CDR3.

j_gene: TRBJ1-5; v_gene: TRBV9; CDR3aa: CASGLGGESNQPQHF
j_gene: TRBJ2-1; v_gene: TRBV19; CDR3aa: CASILLHVGPSSYNEQFF
j_gene: TRBJ1-2; v_gene: TRBV29-1; CDR3aa: CSVDTGGGDYGYTF
j_gene: TRBJ2-1; v_gene: TRBV28; CDR3aa: CASRPEGGGDEQFF
j_gene: TRBJ2-7; v_gene: TRBV29-1; CDR3aa: CSVDSDTSYEQYF
j_gene: TRBJ2-1; v_gene: TRBV24-1; CDR3aa: CATSPGARNEQFF
j_gene: TRBJ2-7; v_gene: TRBV28; CDR3aa: CASSLGRGGDSYEQYF
j_gene: TRBJ2-3; v_gene: TRBV14; CDR3aa: CASSSGLEDTQYF
j_gene: TRBJ2-3; v_gene: TRBV2; CDR3aa: CASLPYTDTQYF
j_gene: TRBJ2-2; v_gene: TRBV7-7; CDR3aa: CASSRSTGTGELFF
j_gene: TRBJ2-1; v_gene: TRBV19; CDR3aa: CASSFAGNEQFF
j_gene: TRBJ2-2; v_gene: TRBV20-1; CDR3aa: CSARDTGELFF
j_gene: TRBJ1-2; v_gene: TRBV2; CDR3aa: CAKIRGEGASGYTF
j_gene: TRBJ2-1; v_gene: TRBV11-1; CDR3aa: CASSPGGWLSSGNSNEQFF
j_gene: TRBJ1-1; v_gene: TRBV7-9; CDR3aa: CASSLGVQGTEAFF
j_gene: TRBJ1-1; v_gene: TRBV27; CDR3aa: CASSLSWGGGTEAFF
j_gene: TRBJ2-6; v_gene: TRBV19; CDR3aa: CASSIGGPLGPGANVLTF
j_gene: TRBJ2-1; v_gene: TRBV6-5; CDR3aa: CASSNQAIYNEQFF
j_gene: TRBJ2-1; v_gene: TRBV7-9; CDR3aa: CASSPITLENEQFF
j_gene: TRBJ1-1; v_gene: TRBV29-1; CDR3aa: CSVDLENTEAFF
j_gene: TRBJ1-1; v_gene: TRBV12-3/TRBV12-4; CDR3aa: CASSLKNSQGAFF
j_gene: TRBJ2-7; v_gene: TRBV3-1; CDR3aa: CASSHDDTGIYEQYF
j_gene: TRBJ1-1; v_gene: TRBV5-1; CDR3aa: CASSPPGHRNTEAFF
j_gene: TRBJ2-1; v_gene: TRBV4-1; CDR3aa: CASSQQASSYNEQFF
j_gene: TRBJ2-3; v_gene: TRBV5-8; CDR3aa: CASSFGSRTDTQYF
j_gene: TRBJ2-2; v_gene: TRBV19; CDR3aa: CASSIGLWVGGELFF
j_gene: TRBJ2-3; v_gene: TRBV9; CDR3aa: CASSVYSYAGVNHTQYF
j_gene: TRBJ2-1; v_gene: TRBV3-1; CDR3aa: CASSQAGLAGSEQFF
j_gene: TRBJ2-7; v_gene: TRBV4-1; CDR3aa: CASSQDLGTGSSEQYF
j_gene: TRBJ1-2; v_gene: TRBV15; CDR3aa: CATRRDPQTHGYTF
j_gene: TRBJ1-5; v_gene: TRBV11-2; CDR3aa: CASSLDLGSYQPQHF
j_gene: TRBJ2-1; v_gene: TRBV3-1; CDR3aa: CASSQDSGGGSYNEQFF
j_gene: TRBJ2-5; v_gene: TRBV7-8; CDR3aa: CASSPSPDRRETQYF
j_gene: TRBJ2-5; v_gene: TRBV7-9; CDR3aa: CASSLGPGSETQYF
j_gene: TRBJ2-3; v_gene: TRBV29-1; CDR3aa: CSVDLGAGTGHTDHTQYF
j_gene: TRBJ2-7; v_gene: TRBV19; CDR3aa: CASGTATYEQYF
j_gene: TRBJ1-2; v_gene: TRBV5-1; CDR3aa: CASRVETQGADYGYTF
j_gene: TRBJ2-1; v_gene: TRBV7-9; CDR3aa: CASNWGLAGNEQFF
j_gene: TRBJ2-1; v_gene: TRBV27; CDR3aa: CASSFGGSPNEQFF
j_gene: TRBJ2-3; v_gene: TRBV9; CDR3aa: CASSDAYLGGTQYF
j_gene: TRBJ1-1; v_gene: TRBV12-3/TRBV12-4; CDR3aa: CASSFGPRVGTEAFF
j_gene: TRBJ2-1; v_gene: TRBV5-6; CDR3aa: CASSWEGLASDEQFF
j_gene: TRBJ2-1; v_gene: TRBV10-3; CDR3aa: CAISGGQGNVSSYNEQFF
j_gene: TRBJ2-3; v_gene: TRBV28; CDR3aa: CASSRGLAGGRDTQYF
j_gene: TRBJ1-1; v_gene: TRBV7-3; CDR3aa: CASSLTHRGGARRMNTEAFF
j_gene: TRBJ1-1; v_gene: TRBV5-5; CDR3aa: CASSLDYTEAFF
j_gene: TRBJ2-1; v_gene: TRBV10-3; CDR3aa: CAISEGLAGYNEQFF
j_gene: TRBJ2-2; v_gene: TRBV20-1; CDR3aa: CSARVFEDTGELFF
j_gene: TRBJ2-7; v_gene: TRBV7-9; CDR3aa: CASSPERAFHEQYF
j_gene: TRBJ2-1; v_gene: TRBV10-3; CDR3aa: CAINGAAVSSYNEQFF
j_gene: TRBJ2-4; v_gene: TRBV29-1; CDR3aa: CSVEEGTRGATNKKNIQYF